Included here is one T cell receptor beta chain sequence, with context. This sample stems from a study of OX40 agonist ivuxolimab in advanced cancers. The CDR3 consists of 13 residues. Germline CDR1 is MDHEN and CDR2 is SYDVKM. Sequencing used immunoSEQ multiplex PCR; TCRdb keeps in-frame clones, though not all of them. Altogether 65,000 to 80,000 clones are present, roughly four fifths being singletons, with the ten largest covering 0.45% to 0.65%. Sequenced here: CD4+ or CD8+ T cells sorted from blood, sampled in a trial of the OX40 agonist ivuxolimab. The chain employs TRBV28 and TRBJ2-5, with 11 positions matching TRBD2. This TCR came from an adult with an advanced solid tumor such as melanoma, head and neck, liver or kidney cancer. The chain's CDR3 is CACTSGGQETQYF. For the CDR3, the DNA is TGTGCTTGTACTAGCGGGGGTCAAGAGACCCAGTACTTC.